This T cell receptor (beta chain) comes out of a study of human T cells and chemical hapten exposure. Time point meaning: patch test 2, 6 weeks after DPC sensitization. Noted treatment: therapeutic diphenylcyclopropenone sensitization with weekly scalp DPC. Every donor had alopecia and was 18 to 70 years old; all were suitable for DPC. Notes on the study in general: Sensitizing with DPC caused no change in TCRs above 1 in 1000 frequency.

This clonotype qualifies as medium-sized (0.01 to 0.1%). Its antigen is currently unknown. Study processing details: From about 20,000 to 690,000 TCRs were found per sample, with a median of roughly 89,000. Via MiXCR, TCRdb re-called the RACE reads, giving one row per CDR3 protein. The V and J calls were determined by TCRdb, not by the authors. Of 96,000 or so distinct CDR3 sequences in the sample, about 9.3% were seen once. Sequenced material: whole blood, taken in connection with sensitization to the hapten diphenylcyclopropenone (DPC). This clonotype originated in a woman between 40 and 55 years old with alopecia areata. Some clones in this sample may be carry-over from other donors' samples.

The DNA for the CDR3 is TGCAGTGCTAGACTAGCGGGAGACACCGGGGAGCTGTTTTTT. It yields the protein CSARLAGDTGELFF. The chain carries TRBV20-1 and TRBJ2-2, with TRBD2 matching 10 bases. The CDR3 contains 14 residues. V lost 2 bases to trimming and J lost 3 bases; unmatched junction nucleotides: 0. The germline gives CDR1 DFQATT, CDR2 SNEGSKA (reference sequence).